The 17 T cell receptor beta chains presented below share a single source sample, sequenced in a study of response to subunit inactivated influenza vaccine. TCRdb fed the RT-PCR reads into MiXCR, producing one record per CDR3 protein. The table includes more than 600,000 distinct CDR3 sequences, around a sixth detected once. Specimen: PBMCs from blood, collected about 5 days after vaccination. The receptor set was obtained from a man in his fifties who received an inactivated influenza vaccine.

The chain joins TRBV7-2 to TRBJ2-4, with 8 bases aligning to TRBD1. The CDR3 spans 14 residues. Trimming at V came to 4 bases and at J to 5 bases, leaving 4 bases not matched to a gene. CDR1 SGHTA and CDR2 FQGNSA come from the germline V gene. The CDR3 nucleotides read TGTGCCAGCAGCTCCCACAGGGGGGAAAACATTCAGTACTTC. Protein sequence: CASSSHRGENIQYF. The full variable domain, with the rest looked up from reference TRBV7-2 and TRBJ2-4, is GAGVSQSPSNKVTEKGKDVELRCDPISGHTALYWYRQSLGQGLEFLIYFQGNSAPDKSGLPSDRFSAERTGGSVSTLTIQRTQQEDSAVYLCASSSHRGENIQYFGAGTRLSVL.

This clonotype appeared a few times. The rearrangement links TRBV4-3 to TRBJ1-4, with D perhaps matching TRBD1 (6 bases). From germline, CDR1 is LGHNA and CDR2 YSLEER. Deletions cut 0 bases from V and 2 bases from J, with 13 bases between. The CDR3 sequence is 17 residues long. The CDR3 DNA reads TGCGCCAGCAGCCAAGATTCGGGGGGCTTGACTAATGAAAAACTGTTTTTT. This gives the protein CASSQDSGGLTNEKLFF.

The chain combines TRBV7-9 with TRBJ2-3, with unresolved D. The CDR3 loop spans 15 amino acids. In germline, CDR1 is SEHNR, CDR2 FQNEAQ (reference sequence). Trimming cost V 6 bases and J 2 bases, with 15 bases left between them. The CDR3, as DNA: TGTGCCAGCAGTCAACGGCTTTCCCACACAGATACGCAGTATTTT. This codes for CASSQRLSHTDTQYF.

About this clonotype: One junction end does not reproduce the germline sequence, and a read error may be involved. This sequence joins TRBV5-6 and TRBJ2-1; D is uncertain. The CDR3 runs to 11 residues. CDR1 and CDR2 from the germline V gene are SGHDT and YYEEEE. CDR3 residues: CASSLAKATIF. CDR3 bases: TGTGCCAGCAGCTTGGCGAAGGCCACGATCTTC.

The J gene is TRBJ1-6, the V gene TRBV7-2, with no clear D. Looked up from germline, CDR1 is SGHTA and CDR2 is FQGNSA. V lost 3 bases to trimming and J lost 10 bases, with 10 bases between them. The CDR3 extends over 13 amino acids. The DNA for the CDR3 is TGTGCCAGCAGCTTCAGAGAAGCGTCACCCCTCCACTTT. This sequence encodes CASSFREASPLHF.

The chain employs TRBV28 and TRBJ1-1; TRBD1 agrees at 12 bases. After removal of 1 base from V and 13 bases from J, the junction contained 7 bases not matched to a gene. This CDR3 has 14 residues. CDR1 is MDHEN and CDR2 is SYDVKM in the germline V gene. Here the CDR3 reads CASSLSGTGGGGFF. DNA of the CDR3: TGTGCCAGCAGTTTATCCGGGACAGGGGGCGGAGGTTTCTTT.

J is TRBJ1-2 and V is TRBV20-1; D is undetermined. This CDR3 comprises 12 residues. CDR1 DFQATT and CDR2 SNEGSKA come from the germline V gene (reference sequence). Trimming removed 5 bases from V and 8 bases from J, with 15 bases in between. The CDR3 loop reads CSAYNLLAGYTF. The CDR3 coding sequence is TGCAGTGCTTACAACCTTCTGGCGGGCTACACCTTC.

The chain carries TRBV18 and TRBJ2-1, with 7 bases lining up with TRBD1. CDR3 size: 13 residues. The germline CDR1 and CDR2 sequences are KGHSH and LQKENI. V was pared by 3 bases and J by 8 bases, with 4 bases of the junction left unmatched. CDR3 amino acids: CASSPIRGHEQFF. The CDR3 bases are TGTGCCAGCTCACCTATAAGGGGGCATGAGCAGTTCTTC.

This clonotype was recorded a few times. This chain uses TRBV29-1 with TRBJ2-7; D possibly corresponds to TRBD2 (6 bases). This CDR3 spans 12 amino acids. The V gene's germline CDR1 is SQVTM and CDR2 ANQGSEA. Trimming shortened V by 7 bases and J by 7 bases, and 17 bases separated the two germline ends. The CDR3 DNA reads TGCAGCGCCCGGGAGACTGGCTGGGAGCAGTACTTC. Translated, it gives CSARETGWEQYF.

This clonotype was found many times. The V and J genes are TRBV10-3 and TRBJ2-3, with TRBD2 identical over 10 bases. This CDR3 spans 13 amino acids. V shed 6 bases and J 4 bases; nucleotides not matched to a gene: 1. Germline loops: CDR1 ENHRY, CDR2 SYGVKD. CDR3 residues: CAISLAGADTQYF. The CDR3 region has the DNA TGTGCCATCAGCCTAGCGGGAGCAGATACGCAGTATTTT.

The rearrangement uses TRBV7-9 and TRBJ2-3; D is unclear. CDR1 is SEHNR, CDR2 FQNEAQ, per germline (reference sequence). The CDR3 length is 15 residues. V lost 7 bases and J 0 bases, leaving 14 bases between the germline ends. CDR3 sequence: CASILPEASTDTQYF. In DNA form, the CDR3 reads TGTGCCAGCATCCTTCCCGAGGCTAGCACAGATACGCAGTATTTT.

This clonotype was picked up a small number of times. The chain recombines TRBV7-9 with TRBJ2-2; 8 nucleotides align to TRBD2. Germline assignment: CDR1 SEHNR and CDR2 FQNEAQ (reference sequence). The CDR3 spans 17 residues. Germline trimming cut 4 bases from V and 6 bases from J; bases unmatched to any gene: 13. The DNA for the CDR3 is TGTGCCAGCAGCTCAGGCCAAGCGGGAGCACACGCCGGGGAGCTGTTTTTT. Protein sequence: CASSSGQAGAHAGELFF.

This clonotype has just a few counts. The chain recombines TRBV27 with TRBJ1-4; TRBD1 is a possible D gene (6 bases). Trimming removed 0 bases at V and 4 bases at J, with 18 bases between. CDR3 length: 18 residues. In germline, CDR1 is MNHEY, CDR2 SMNVEV (reference sequence). CDR3 in DNA: TGTGCCAGCAGTTTATCATGGCAGGGGCGCGGGGGTAATGAAAAACTGTTTTTT. This encodes CASSLSWQGRGGNEKLFF.

V gene TRBV12-3 or TRBV12-4 combines with J gene TRBJ2-5, with 7 nucleotides matching TRBD1. This CDR3 has 11 residues. The CDR3 loop is CSSGQEETQYF. The CDR3 DNA sequence: TGTTCCTCCGGACAGGAAGAGACCCAGTACTTC.

The chain couples TRBV24-1 to TRBJ1-2; D perhaps matches TRBD1 (6 bases). Germline CDR1 and CDR2: KGHDR and SFDVKD. Trimming cost V 4 bases and J 4 bases, with 18 bases left between them. The CDR3 length is 16 residues. Here the CDR3 reads CATSDPRRGGIYGYTF. CDR3 in DNA: TGTGCCACCAGTGACCCTCGACGGGGGGGCATCTATGGCTACACCTTC.

CDR3 sequence (DNA): TGCAGCGTTGAATGGCAGGGGAACACCGGGGAGCTGTTTTTT. Translating gives CSVEWQGNTGELFF. This chain joins TRBV29-1 and TRBJ2-2; D perhaps matches TRBD1 (5 bases). This CDR3 comprises 14 residues. Looked up from germline, CDR1 is SQVTM and CDR2 is ANQGSEA. V dropped 2 bases and J dropped 1 base, with 8 bases sitting between them.

Here the CDR3 reads CSARDLGTSTDTQYF. The CDR3 DNA reads TGCAGTGCTAGAGATCTAGGTACAAGCACAGATACGCAGTATTTT. The chain couples TRBV20-1 to TRBJ2-3, with D unclear. Germline values: CDR1 DFQATT, CDR2 SNEGSKA (reference sequence). The CDR3 has 15 amino acids. The V end was cut by 0 bases, the J end by 0 bases, with 10 bases between.